This T cell receptor beta chain came from a study of T cell responses to AZD1222 COVID-19 vaccine. As to this clone: What it recognizes is unknown.

The assay was immunoSEQ multiplex PCR, and TCRdb's table has in-frame clones only and misses some. The sample records more than 100,000 clones, around 90% being singletons. Germline assignment: CDR1 MNHEY and CDR2 SVGAGI. V lost 7 bases and J lost 4, with 14 bases in between. CDR3 length: 14 residues. Study observations and caveats: Regions 160-218 and 743-854 held dominance among vaccine-associated CD4 TCRs, which spanned spike. Baseline seropositives among AZD1222 recipients totaled only five to seven.

Sequencing used peripheral blood, obtained 28 days after the second AZD1222 dose. This chain connects TRBV6-5 to TRBJ1-5; no firm D call. This receptor was identified in an adult who received the AZD1222 COVID-19 vaccine. The CDR3: CASTPVGWNQPQHF. The CDR3 DNA sequence: TGTGCCAGCACCCCGGTGGGGTGGAATCAGCCCCAGCATTTT.